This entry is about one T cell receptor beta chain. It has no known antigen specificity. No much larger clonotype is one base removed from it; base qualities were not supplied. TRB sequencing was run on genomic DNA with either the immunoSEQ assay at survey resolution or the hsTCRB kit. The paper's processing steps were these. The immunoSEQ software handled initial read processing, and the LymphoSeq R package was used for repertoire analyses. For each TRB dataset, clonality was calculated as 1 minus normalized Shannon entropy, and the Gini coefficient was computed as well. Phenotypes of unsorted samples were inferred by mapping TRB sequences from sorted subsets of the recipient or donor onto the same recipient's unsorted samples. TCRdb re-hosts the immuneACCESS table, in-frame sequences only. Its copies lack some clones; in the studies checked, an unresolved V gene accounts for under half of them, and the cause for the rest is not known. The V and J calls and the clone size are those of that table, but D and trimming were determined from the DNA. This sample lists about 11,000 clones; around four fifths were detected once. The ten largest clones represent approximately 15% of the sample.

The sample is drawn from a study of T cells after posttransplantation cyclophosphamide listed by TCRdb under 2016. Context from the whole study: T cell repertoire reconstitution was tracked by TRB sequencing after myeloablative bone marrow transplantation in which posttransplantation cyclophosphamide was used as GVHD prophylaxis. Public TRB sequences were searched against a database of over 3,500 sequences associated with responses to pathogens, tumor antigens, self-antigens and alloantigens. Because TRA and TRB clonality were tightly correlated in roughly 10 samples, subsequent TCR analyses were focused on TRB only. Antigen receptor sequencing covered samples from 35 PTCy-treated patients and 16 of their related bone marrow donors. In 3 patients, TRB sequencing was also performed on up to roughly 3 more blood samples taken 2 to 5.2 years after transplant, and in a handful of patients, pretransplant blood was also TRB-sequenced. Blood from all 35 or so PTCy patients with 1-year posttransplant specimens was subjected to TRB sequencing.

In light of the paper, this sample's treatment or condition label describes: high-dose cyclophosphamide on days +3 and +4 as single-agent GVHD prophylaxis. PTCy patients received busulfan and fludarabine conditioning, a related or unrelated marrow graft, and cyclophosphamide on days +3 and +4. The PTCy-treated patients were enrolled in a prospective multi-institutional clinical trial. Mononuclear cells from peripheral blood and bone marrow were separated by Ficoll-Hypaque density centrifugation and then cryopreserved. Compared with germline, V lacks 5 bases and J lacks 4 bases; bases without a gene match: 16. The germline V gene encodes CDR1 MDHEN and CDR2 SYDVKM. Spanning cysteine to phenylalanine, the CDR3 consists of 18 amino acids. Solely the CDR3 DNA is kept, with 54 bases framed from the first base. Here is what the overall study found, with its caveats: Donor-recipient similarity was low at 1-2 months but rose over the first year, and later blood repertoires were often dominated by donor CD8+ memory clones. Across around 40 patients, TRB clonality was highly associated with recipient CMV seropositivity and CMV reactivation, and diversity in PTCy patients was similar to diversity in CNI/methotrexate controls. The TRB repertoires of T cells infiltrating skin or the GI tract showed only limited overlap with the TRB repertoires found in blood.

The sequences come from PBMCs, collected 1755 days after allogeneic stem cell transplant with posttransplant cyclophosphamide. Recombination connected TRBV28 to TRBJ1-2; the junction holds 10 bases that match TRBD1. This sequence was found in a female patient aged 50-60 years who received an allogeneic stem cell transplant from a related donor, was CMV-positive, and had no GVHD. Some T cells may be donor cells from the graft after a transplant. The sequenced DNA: TGTGCCAGCAGTCATCACCGGGACAGGGGCTTCCAACCCTATGGCTACACCTTC. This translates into CASSHHRDRGFQPYGYTF.